One sample yielded the 22 T cell receptor beta chains listed below, sequenced in a study of blood T cells in healthy people across ages. PCR was performed a second time for 7 to 11 cycles using a sample-barcoded 5' primer and a J-beta primer mix. TCRdb fed the 5' RACE reads into MiXCR, producing one record per CDR3 protein. The table lists about 1,500,000 distinct CDR3 sequences, roughly 45% of them singletons. The sequencing input was blood. Source of these receptors: a woman aged 18-35 years in good health.

The rearrangement joins TRBV5-1 to TRBJ2-5; 10 bases line up with TRBD1. The J call may be mistaken, given a closer DNA end match to TRBJ2-7. Germline-derived CDR1 and CDR2 are SGHRS and YFSETQ. This CDR3 spans 15 amino acids. CDR3 nucleotide sequence: TGCGCCAGCAACACAGACGGGACAGGGGTCGACGAGCAGTACTTC. Translating gives CASNTDGTGVDEQYF.

The chain joins TRBV27 to TRBJ2-7, with a weak D call TRBD2 (6 bases). Germline CDR1 MNHEY, CDR2 SMNVEV (reference sequence). The CDR3 totals 14 residues. V was pared by 2 bases and J by 7 bases, with 15 bases between. The CDR3 DNA reads TGTGCCAGCAGTTTAGTAGCGGAGTCTGGGGAGCAGTACTTC. Translating gives CASSLVAESGEQYF.

This chain links TRBV15 with TRBJ1-5; the D is unclear. V was trimmed by 1 base and J by 2 bases, leaving 12 bases between them. CDR1 and CDR2 from the germline V gene are LNHNV and YYDKDF (reference sequence). This CDR3 contains 16 residues. CDR3 region: CATSRVSTVGNQPQHF. The DNA of the CDR3 is TGTGCCACCAGCAGAGTATCGACGGTGGGCAATCAGCCCCAGCATTTT.

The rearrangement links TRBV7-6 to TRBJ1-4; TRBD1 might be the D (6 bases). Trimming stripped 5 bases from V and 3 bases from J, with 19 bases between. This CDR3 has 17 residues. CDR1 and CDR2 from the germline V gene are SGHVS and FNYEAQ. CDR3 region: CASSDIGGARANEKLFF. In nucleotides, the CDR3 is TGTGCCAGCAGCGATATAGGGGGGGCGCGGGCTAATGAAAAACTGTTTTTT.

In the case of this clonotype: An end of the junction differs from the germline gene, which may be a read error. The genes are TRBV11-2 and TRBJ2-1; D assignment may be TRBD1 or TRBD2 (6 bases each). Germline V lookup: CDR1 SGHAT, CDR2 FQNNGV. The CDR3 spans 15 residues. The CDR3 protein is CANSPPSRGHNEQFF. DNA for the CDR3: TGTGCCAACAGCCCCCCGTCCCGGGGGCACAATGAGCAGTTCTTC.

This chain uses TRBV7-2 with TRBJ1-5; 8 bases are a match to TRBD1. Looked up from germline, CDR1 is SGHTA and CDR2 is FQGNSA. The CDR3 contains 16 residues. The ends lost 5 bases at V and 1 base at J; junction bases unmatched: 7. CDR3 protein: CASSPQTGVSNQPQHF. CDR3 nucleotide sequence: TGTGCCAGCAGCCCTCAGACAGGGGTGAGCAATCAGCCCCAGCATTTT. Drawing the rest from reference TRBV7-2 and TRBJ1-5, the complete variable domain is GAGVSQSPSNKVTEKGKDVELRCDPISGHTALYWYRQSLGQGLEFLIYFQGNSAPDKSGLPSDRFSAERTGGSVSTLTIQRTQQEDSAVYLCASSPQTGVSNQPQHFGDGTRLSIL.

A single count supports this clonotype. V and J are TRBV11-2 and TRBJ2-1, with 7 bases fitting TRBD2. Germline V gene lookup returns CDR1 SGHAT and CDR2 FQNNGV. Trimming at V came to 8 bases and at J to 9 bases, leaving 7 bases not matched to a gene. The CDR3 has 12 residues. CDR3 protein: CASGTGGVEQFF. CDR3 in DNA: TGTGCCAGCGGCACGGGAGGTGTTGAGCAGTTCTTC.

This chain links TRBV12-3 or TRBV12-4 with TRBJ2-7; 9 nucleotides match TRBD2. The CDR3 contains 12 residues. J lost 4 bases, V lost 8 bases, and 3 bases had no gene match. CDR3 in amino acids: CASGLAYYEQYF. CDR3 nucleotide sequence: TGTGCCAGCGGACTAGCGTATTACGAGCAGTACTTC.

This clonotype was found many times. V is TRBV29-1 and J is TRBJ2-5; D unresolved. The ends were cut back, 0 bases at V and 4 bases at J, with 15 bases in the middle. Germline V lookup: CDR1 SQVTM, CDR2 ANQGSEA. This CDR3 has 15 amino acids. This chain's CDR3 is CSVEDRIGPRETQYF. The DNA of the CDR3 is TGCAGCGTTGAAGATCGTATAGGTCCAAGAGAGACCCAGTACTTC.

V usage is TRBV10-3 and J usage is TRBJ2-1; 8 bases match TRBD2. V lost 1 base to trimming and J lost 8 bases; unmatched junction nucleotides: 7. Per germline, CDR1 ENHRY and CDR2 SYGVKD. This CDR3 has 15 residues. CDR3 region: CAISEFPGGGYEQFF. The CDR3 region has the DNA TGTGCCATCAGTGAGTTCCCGGGAGGGGGGTATGAGCAGTTCTTC.

This clonotype came up a few times. The rearrangement joins TRBV20-1 to TRBJ1-2, with D unclear. CDR1 DFQATT and CDR2 SNEGSKA come from the germline V gene (reference sequence). The CDR3 runs to 11 residues. Trimming took off 1 base at V and 8 bases at J, with 8 bases between the two ends. The CDR3 spells CSARVIEGYTF. In DNA, the CDR3 is TGCAGTGCTAGAGTGATAGAGGGCTACACCTTC.

This clonotype was seen a few times. A much larger clone sits a single nucleotide away, making a read error possible. The genes are TRBV20-1 and TRBJ2-3, with D perhaps TRBD2 (5 bases). The germline V gene encodes CDR1 DFQATT and CDR2 SNEGSKA (reference sequence). Trimming cost V 0 bases and J 3 bases, with 13 bases left between them. The CDR3 runs 15 residues. Here the CDR3 DNA reads TGCAGTGCTAGAGACGCGAGGGTGGGAACAGATACGCAGTATTTT. Its translation is CSARDARVGTDTQYF.

The chain recombines TRBV5-6 with TRBJ2-2, with unresolved D. V was clipped by 5 bases and J by 6 bases, with 11 bases between them. The germline CDR1 and CDR2 sequences are SGHDT and YYEEEE. The length of the CDR3 is 13 residues. The CDR3, as DNA: TGTGCCAGCAGGAAAGGCGCTCCCGGGGAGCTGTTTTTT. It codes for CASRKGAPGELFF.

The CDR3 is CASSLTSASSYEQYF. The DNA for the CDR3 is TGCGCCAGCAGCCTCACTAGCGCCAGCTCCTACGAGCAGTACTTC. V usage is TRBV5-1 and J usage is TRBJ2-7; 7 positions agree with TRBD2. V shed 4 bases and J 0 bases; nucleotides not matched to a gene: 7. Germline-derived CDR1 and CDR2 are SGHRS and YFSETQ. The CDR3 extends over 15 amino acids.

A remark on this clonotype: This may be a read error: a much more frequent sequence differs by one nucleotide. The V gene is TRBV9, the J gene TRBJ2-1, with TRBD2 matching 13 bases. The CDR3 runs to 15 residues. Germline V CDR1 and CDR2: SGDLS, YYNGEE. After removal of 7 bases from V and 7 bases from J, the junction contained 8 bases not matched to a gene. In DNA, the CDR3 is TGTGCCAGCGGCTCAACTAGCGGGGGGGTGAATGAGCAGTTCTTC. Translation: CASGSTSGGVNEQFF.

The chain employs TRBV19 and TRBJ1-2; D not certain. In germline, CDR1 is LNHDA, CDR2 SQIVND (reference sequence). The V gene lost 0 bases and the J gene lost 4 bases, with 9 bases spanning the gap. The CDR3 sequence is 14 residues long. This CDR3 is CASSIDTVSYGYTF. CDR3 DNA: TGTGCCAGTAGTATAGATACCGTTTCCTATGGCTACACCTTC. The full variable domain, in which reference TRBV19 and TRBJ1-2 provide the parts outside the CDR3, is DGGITQSPKYLFRKEGQNVTLSCEQNLNHDAMYWYRQDPGQGLRLIYYSQIVNDFQKGDIAEGYSVSREKKESFPLTVTSAQKNPTAFYLCASSIDTVSYGYTFGSGTRLTVV.

The genes are TRBV4-1 and TRBJ2-7; D gene unclear. The CDR3 sequence is 13 residues long. V was pared by 4 bases and J by 5 bases, with 12 bases between. CDR1 and CDR2 (germline): MGHRA, YSYEKL. Here the CDR3 DNA reads TGCGCCAGCAGCCCGGGTCAATTCAACGAGCAGTACTTC. Translation: CASSPGQFNEQYF.

This clonotype was counted only a few times. The chain uses TRBV6-2 or TRBV6-3 and TRBJ1-6; D is perhaps TRBD1 (5 bases). This CDR3 has 12 residues. V dropped 8 bases and J dropped 8 bases, with 10 bases sitting between them. From germline, CDR1 is MNHEY and CDR2 SVGEGT. CDR3 residues: CASRQGDSPLHF. The CDR3, as DNA: TGTGCCAGCCGGCAGGGAGATTCACCCCTCCACTTT.

J is TRBJ1-1 and V is TRBV18; D is unclear. Germline values: CDR1 KGHSH, CDR2 LQKENI. The CDR3 has 13 amino acids. Trimming stripped 3 bases from V and 2 bases from J, with 7 bases between. This CDR3 reads CASSPLQNTEAFF. CDR3 DNA: TGTGCCAGCTCACCCTTACAAAACACTGAAGCTTTCTTT. The whole variable domain, remainder taken from reference TRBV18 and TRBJ1-1, is NAGVMQNPRHLVRRRGQEARLRCSPMKGHSHVYWYRQLPEEGLKFMVYLQKENIIDESGMPKERFSAEFPKEGPSILRIQQVVRGDSAAYFCASSPLQNTEAFFGQGTRLTVV.

Of note for this clonotype: This may stem from a read error, because a much larger clone lies one nucleotide away. This rearrangement joins TRBV25-1 to TRBJ2-7; D is tentatively TRBD1 or TRBD2 (5 bases each). Per germline, CDR1 MGHDK and CDR2 SYGVNS. This CDR3 spans 13 amino acids. The CDR3 loop is CAGSGDGAYEQYF. The DNA of the CDR3 is TGTGCCGGCAGTGGGGACGGTGCCTACGAGCAGTACTTC.

Notes on this clonotype: One end of the junction does not line up with germline, which may come from a read error. The chain links TRBV7-2 to TRBJ1-1; TRBD1 matches 11 bases. Germline V CDR1 and CDR2: SGHTA, FQGNSA. The CDR3 is made up of 15 amino acids. In nucleotides, the CDR3 is TGCGCCAGCAGCTGGGGGACAGGGGGGAACACTGAAGCTTTCTTT. Its protein is CASSWGTGGNTEAFF.

CDR3 bases: TGTGCCAGCTCACAGGCAAATAAAGCTTTCTTT. Its protein product is CASSQANKAFF. This sequence joins TRBV12-3 or TRBV12-4 and TRBJ1-1; possible D gene TRBD1, 5 bases. The CDR3 has 11 amino acids. V was shortened by 8 bases and J by 9 bases, with 13 bases between the two germline ends.